This T cell receptor beta chain was profiled in a study of HIV-infected patients and healthy controls. Around 500 ng RNA was reverse transcribed with alpha and beta constant-region primers. Alpha and beta chain libraries were made separately by chain-specific third strand synthesis with multiplexing indices. From the 5' RACE reads, TCRdb called clonotypes with MiXCR, one entry per CDR3 protein. Among 5,000 or so distinct CDR3 sequences, about 7.7% were seen once, and the ten largest hold about 20%. Whole blood was used without fractionation, so all unsorted peripheral T cells were included. From germline, CDR1 is SNHLY and CDR2 FYNNEI. The CDR3 consists of 14 residues. Trimming took off 7 bases at V and 3 bases at J, with 15 bases between the two ends. This clonotype qualifies as medium-sized.

This TCR was recovered from an adult with HIV infection. The chain is built from TRBV2 and TRBJ1-1; tentative D call: TRBD1 (6 bases). Sequenced material: blood, taken before antiretroviral therapy. CDR3 loop: CASNLQGQDTEAFF. CDR3 nucleotide sequence: TGTGCCAGCAACCTACAGGGTCAAGACACTGAAGCTTTCTTT.